The T cell receptor (beta chain) under discussion was sequenced for a study of cytomegalovirus exposure and HLA in healthy donors. General study results and limits: Using the classifier, cytomegalovirus status was reportedly diagnosed with high specificity and sensitivity.

In the case of this clone: The antigen is unknown.

PCR used 60 Vbeta primers and 13 Jbeta primers. This table comes from immunoSEQ multiplex PCR, and its TCRdb copy is limited to in-frame clones, with some not included. The table includes approximately 130,000 clones, around three quarters detected once. CDR3 length equals 13 residues. V lost 6 bases and J 0 bases, leaving 8 bases between the germline ends. Germline CDR1 and CDR2: LNHDA and SQIVND (reference sequence). The clonotype was recovered from a man younger than 35 in good health and CMV-seropositive. V usage is TRBV19 and J usage is TRBJ1-1; D perhaps matches TRBD1 (6 bases). Sequenced: PBMCs. The CDR3 is CASRDSLNTEAFF. The CDR3 DNA reads as TGTGCCAGTAGGGACAGTTTGAACACTGAAGCTTTCTTT.